This T cell receptor (beta chain) was retrieved from a study of shared T cell receptors in the human thymus. Produced via immunoSEQ multiplex PCR; TCRdb's table is partial and in-frame only. The sample gives hundreds of thousands of clones, 85% to 95% of which show up once; around 0.019% is in the top ten. CDR1 is MNHEY, CDR2 SMNVEV, per germline (reference sequence). The CDR3 spans 20 residues. V shed 6 bases, J shed 0 bases, and the junction held 17 bases outside the gene matches. This receptor was obtained from a human donor. This chain links TRBV27 with TRBJ2-1, with 10 nucleotides matching TRBD2. Sequenced sample: thymocytes. CDR3: CASRPPKAGGPDSSYNEQFF. The CDR3 coding sequence is TGTGCCAGCAGACCCCCTAAAGCGGGAGGGCCCGACAGCTCCTACAATGAGCAGTTCTTC.